These T cell receptor beta chains were read from a single sample in a study of T cell responses to AZD1222 COVID-19 vaccine. The table came from immunoSEQ multiplex PCR; TCRdb's copy has only in-frame clones and leaves some out. The table includes approximately 100,000 clones, 91% detected once. The specimen comprised peripheral blood, sampled on day 0 of AZD1222 vaccination. The receptors come from an adult in good health. Each CDR3 is given with its conserved first and last residue. The D gene is left open where the match is weak. Size is stated for part of the rows, as once, few or many counts, or as a class when the clone is expanded.

d_gene | j_gene | v_gene | abundance | CDR3nt | CDR3aa
- | TRBJ1-3 | TRBV3-1/TRBV3-2 | - | TGTGCCAGCAGCCAGAGGGCGGGCTCTGGAAACACCATATATTTT | CASSQRAGSGNTIYF
TRBD2 | TRBJ2-1 | TRBV28 | - | TGTGCCAGCGGACTACCACCCGGGACTAGCTTCTACAATGAGCAGTTCTTC | CASGLPPGTSFYNEQFF
- | TRBJ2-1 | TRBV27 | once | TGTGCCAGCACTGCGGCGGGCTCCTACAATGAGCAGTTCTTC | CASTAAGSYNEQFF
TRBD1 | TRBJ1-2 | TRBV28 | - | TGTGCCAGCAGTCCAGGGTGGGTTGGACAGGGGACCGAAGGTGGCTACACCTTC | CASSPGWVGQGTEGGYTF
- | TRBJ2-7 | TRBV6-1 | few | TGTGCCAGCAATGAAGAGTCACAGTCCTACGAGCAGTACTTC | CASNEESQSYEQYF
TRBD1 | TRBJ2-7 | TRBV7-9 | - | TGTGCCAGCAGCTTTTTCGGGACAGACACCTACGAGCAGTACTTC | CASSFFGTDTYEQYF
TRBD1 | TRBJ1-6 | TRBV27 | once | TGTGCCAGCAGTTGGGACAGTGGGTCTAATTCACCCCTCCACTTT | CASSWDSGSNSPLHF
TRBD2 | TRBJ2-1 | TRBV19 | once | TGTGCCAGTAGTATAGGGCGGCTAGCGGGAGGATCGAGCTCCTACAATGAGCAGTTCTTC | CASSIGRLAGGSSSYNEQFF
TRBD1 | TRBJ1-2 | TRBV5-5 | - | TGTGCCAGCAGCTCGGGCTTCCGGGGCGTAGGGGGCGGCTACACCTTC | CASSSGFRGVGGGYTF
- | TRBJ1-5 | TRBV24-1 | - | TGTGCCACCAGCCCCGGGAGGCTTAGCAATCAGCCCCAGCATTTT | CATSPGRLSNQPQHF